Presented here are 3 T cell receptor beta chains from one specimen sequenced in a study of identifying expanded T cells in peripheral blood. The data were produced by immunoSEQ multiplex PCR, yet TCRdb's version contains in-frame clones alone and is incomplete. Counted here are around 100,000 clones, 88% occurring once; the ten biggest clones make up more than 5.5%. Sequenced input: blood. The receptors derive from a person aged 18 to 75 in good health.

The gene calls are TRBV6-6 and TRBJ1-3; D gene uncertain. This CDR3 comprises 11 residues. V lost 5 bases, J lost 4 bases, and 3 bases lay in between. Germline lookup yields CDR1 MNHNY and CDR2 SVGAGI (reference sequence). CDR3 in amino acids: CASSRGNTIYF. The CDR3 nucleotides read TGTGCCAGCAGTAGGGGAAACACCATATATTTT.

The chain is built from TRBV29-1 and TRBJ2-7, with D maybe TRBD1 (5 bases). With 7 bases removed from V and 0 bases from J, the gap between germline ends came to 13 bases. CDR1 SQVTM and CDR2 ANQGSEA come from the germline V gene. The CDR3 extends over 13 amino acids. The CDR3 DNA is TGCAGCGCCCTCGACAGCCTCTCCTACGAGCAGTACTTC. It encodes CSALDSLSYEQYF.

The chain carries TRBV15 and TRBJ2-7; D gene ambiguous. The germline gives CDR1 LNHNV, CDR2 YYDKDF (reference sequence). This CDR3 is 14 amino acids long. With 0 bases removed from V and 6 bases from J, the gap between germline ends came to 12 bases. CDR3 amino acids: CATSRDPLTTEQYF. For the CDR3, the DNA is TGTGCCACCAGCAGAGATCCCCTCACGACCGAGCAGTACTTC. The entire variable domain, with the rest obtained from reference TRBV15 and TRBJ2-7, is as follows: DAMVIQNPRYQVTQFGKPVTLSCSQTLNHNVMYWYQQKSSQAPKLLFHYYDKDFNNEADTPDNFQSRRPNTSFCFLDIRSPGLGDTAMYLCATSRDPLTTEQYFGPGTRLTVT.